This record concerns one TCR beta chain sequence. The antigen is unknown. The germline V gene encodes CDR1 WNHNN and CDR2 SYGVQD (reference sequence). The CDR3 covers 20 residues. V lost 0 bases to trimming and J lost 4 bases; unmatched junction nucleotides: 13. The PCR made use of 60 Vbeta and 13 Jbeta primers. TCRdb's table, derived via immunoSEQ multiplex PCR, lists solely in-frame clones and lacks some. This sample yields 200,000 to 300,000 clones, of which 84% are seen a single time; roughly 2% belongs to the top ten. This sample was included in a study of cytomegalovirus exposure and HLA in healthy donors. Study summary: Previous work identified roughly 120 million unique TCR beta sequences from 150 million to 200 million T cells. Most genotyped donors, 81% of 300 to 400, had Caucasian-associated genetic ancestry.

Study-level points and caveats: In a later analysis, common viral pathogens appeared linked to several of the most significant clusters. Later analysis suggested most CMV-associated TCR beta chains were HLA-restricted.

This clonotype was obtained from a woman in her 40s in good health and CMV-seropositive. This chain links TRBV10-1 with TRBJ1-3, with 12 bases aligning to TRBD1. The sample was PBMCs. CDR3 loop: CASSESLRGQGAYLGNTIYF. The DNA for the CDR3 is TGCGCCAGCAGTGAGTCCCTGCGGGGACAGGGGGCTTACCTCGGAAACACCATATATTTT.